Shown below are 24 T cell receptor beta chains from a single sample sequenced in a study of PD-1 blockade in classical Hodgkin lymphoma. Method: immunoSEQ multiplex PCR; TCRdb's copy keeps in-frame clones and lacks some. Found here are 12,000 to 15,000 clones, about 83% of them singletons; the top ten hold roughly a quarter. Relapses following autologous stem cell transplantation were seen in all patients, with brentuximab vedotin exposure varying. The sequences come from peripheral blood mononuclear cells (PBMCs), collected before the second cycle of nivolumab. The receptors were sampled from a human donor with classical Hodgkin lymphoma.

This clone has only a few counts. The chain joins TRBV7-9 to TRBJ2-3; unclear D gene. This CDR3 has 15 amino acids. Trimming shortened V by 1 base and J by 2 bases, and 10 bases separated the two germline ends. Germline V gene lookup returns CDR1 SEHNR and CDR2 FQNEAQ (reference sequence). The CDR3 sequence: CASSLGLSTTDTQYF. Written as DNA, the CDR3 is TGTGCCAGCAGCTTAGGACTCTCCACCACAGATACGCAGTATTTT.

V is TRBV9 and J is TRBJ1-5, with D hard to call. V dropped 3 bases and J dropped 0 bases, with 7 bases sitting between them. The germline V gene has CDR1 SGDLS and CDR2 YYNGEE. The CDR3 length is 14 residues. CDR3 region: CASSAEHSNQPQHF. For the CDR3, the DNA is TGTGCCAGCAGCGCTGAACATAGCAATCAGCCCCAGCATTTT. The whole variable domain, filled in from reference TRBV9 and TRBJ1-5, reads DSGVTQTPKHLITATGQRVTLRCSPRSGDLSVYWYQQSLDQGLQFLIQYYNGEERAKGNILERFSAQQFPDLHSELNLSSLELGDSALYFCASSAEHSNQPQHFGDGTRLSIL.

The J gene is TRBJ1-1, the V gene TRBV18; no clear D gene. This CDR3 is 13 amino acids long. V was pared by 6 bases and J by 0 bases, with 8 bases between. Germline V CDR1 and CDR2: KGHSH, LQKENI. The CDR3 loop is CASSSLMNTEAFF. CDR3 nucleotides: TGTGCCAGCTCCTCGCTAATGAACACTGAAGCTTTCTTT. Based on the CDR3 plus reference TRBV18 and TRBJ1-1, the full variable domain is NAGVMQNPRHLVRRRGQEARLRCSPMKGHSHVYWYRQLPEEGLKFMVYLQKENIIDESGMPKERFSAEFPKEGPSILRIQQVVRGDSAAYFCASSSLMNTEAFFGQGTRLTVV.

This chain joins TRBV5-1 and TRBJ2-5; 7 bases map to TRBD1. CDR3 length: 14 amino acids. Germline V lookup: CDR1 SGHRS, CDR2 YFSETQ. Trimming removed 4 bases from V and 1 base from J; junction bases left unmatched: 4. The CDR3 sequence: CASSPGTVQETQYF. The DNA of the CDR3 is TGCGCCAGCAGCCCCGGGACAGTCCAAGAGACCCAGTACTTC.

The chain employs TRBV18 and TRBJ1-2; D gene unclear. V dropped 3 bases and J dropped 4 bases, with 12 bases sitting between them. CDR3 length: 14 amino acids. Per germline, CDR1 KGHSH and CDR2 LQKENI. CDR3 DNA: TGTGCCAGCTCACCCTCCGCGGAGGGCTATGGCTACACCTTC. Translated, it gives CASSPSAEGYGYTF.

This clone occurred a few times. The V call is TRBV5-6, the J call TRBJ1-5; 9 nucleotides align to TRBD1. The CDR3 contains 17 residues. Losses at the gene ends were 4 bases for V and 6 bases for J; bases not matched to a gene: 14. Looked up from germline, CDR1 is SGHDT and CDR2 is YYEEEE. This CDR3 is CASSPDEVDRGFQPQHF. The CDR3 DNA reads as TGTGCCAGCAGCCCCGATGAGGTCGACAGGGGGTTTCAGCCCCAGCATTTT.

This clone was counted a few times. This chain joins TRBV6-5 and TRBJ2-2; D gene ambiguous. Germline-derived CDR1 and CDR2 are MNHEY and SVGAGI. With 1 base removed from V and 6 bases from J, the gap between germline ends came to 6 bases. CDR3 length equals 13 residues. This CDR3 is CASSYWDPGELFF. The DNA of the CDR3 is TGTGCCAGCAGTTACTGGGATCCCGGGGAGCTGTTTTTT.

The J gene is TRBJ1-3, the V gene TRBV18; 8 bases match TRBD1. CDR1 KGHSH and CDR2 LQKENI come from the germline V gene. The CDR3 spans 15 residues. The V and J ends lost 3 bases and 2 bases, in that order; junction bases with no gene match: 3. The CDR3 nucleotides read TGTGCCAGCTCACCCGGACAGGGCGCTGGAAACACCATATATTTT. Amino acids: CASSPGQGAGNTIYF.

The chain recombines TRBV7-6 with TRBJ2-3; D is perhaps TRBD1 (5 bases). Trimming shortened V by 2 bases and J by 1 base, and 19 bases separated the two germline ends. Germline CDR1 SGHVS, CDR2 FNYEAQ. This CDR3 is built from 18 residues. The CDR3 nucleotides are TGTGCCAGCAGCTTAAAGGAGCGTAGGGGTACGGGCACAGATACGCAGTATTTT. Amino acids: CASSLKERRGTGTDTQYF. Variable domain in full (rest from reference TRBV7-6 and TRBJ2-3): GAGVSQSPRYKVTKRGQDVALRCDPISGHVSLYWYRQALGQGPEFLTYFNYEAQQDKSGLPNDRFSAERPEGSISTLTIQRTEQRDSAMYRCASSLKERRGTGTDTQYFGPGTRLTVL.

V gene TRBV19 combines with J gene TRBJ2-1, with 10 nucleotides matching TRBD2. V lost 1 base, J lost 10 bases, and 7 bases stayed unmatched. CDR1 LNHDA and CDR2 SQIVND come from the germline V gene (reference sequence). The CDR3 extends over 15 amino acids. CDR3 loop: CASSIAASGGGEQFF. The DNA of the CDR3 is TGTGCCAGTAGTATAGCAGCTAGCGGGGGAGGCGAGCAGTTCTTC.

This clone was recorded once. The rearrangement links TRBV7-9 to TRBJ1-3; D is ambiguous. This CDR3 contains 16 residues. Per the germline V gene, CDR1 is SEHNR and CDR2 is FQNEAQ (reference sequence). V lost 1 base and J lost 0, with 10 bases in between. The CDR3 is CASSLEADYSGNTIYF. DNA for the CDR3: TGTGCCAGCAGCTTAGAGGCTGACTACTCTGGAAACACCATATATTTT.

This chain links TRBV7-8 with TRBJ2-3, with a possible D match to TRBD1 (6 bases). V was pared by 1 base and J by 1 base, with 15 bases between. CDR3 length: 17 amino acids. Germline-derived CDR1 and CDR2 are SGHVS and FQNEAQ. The DNA for the CDR3 is TGTGCCAGCAGCTTAGGGATCCTGGGGGCGGGCACAGATACGCAGTATTTT. It is translated as CASSLGILGAGTDTQYF.

The J gene is TRBJ1-3, the V gene TRBV5-1; TRBD1 might be the D (6 bases). Trimming removed 4 bases from V and 7 bases from J, with 18 bases in between. This CDR3 region has 15 residues. Looked up from germline, CDR1 is SGHRS and CDR2 is YFSETQ. Here the CDR3 DNA reads TGCGCCAGCAGCACCGTGGGGGGCCGAGGGAACACCATATATTTT. It yields the protein CASSTVGGRGNTIYF.

In its sample, this clone was seen once. V gene TRBV28 combines with J gene TRBJ1-2; possibly TRBD1 for D (6 bases). Trimming shortened V by 6 bases and J by 4 bases, and 24 bases separated the two germline ends. Germline lookup yields CDR1 MDHEN and CDR2 SYDVKM. This CDR3 contains 17 residues. CDR3 in DNA: TGTGCCAGCAGCTCGAGCGGACAGCTCCTGGCTGGCTATGGCTACACCTTC. Protein sequence: CASSSSGQLLAGYGYTF.

The rearrangement links TRBV6-5 to TRBJ1-6; 7 bases fit TRBD1. The CDR3 is 13 residues long. Trimming at V came to 0 bases and at J to 14 bases, leaving 4 bases not matched to a gene. CDR1 and CDR2 from the germline V gene are MNHEY and SVGAGI. The CDR3 DNA reads TGTGCCAGCAGTTACTCTGACAGGGCGGCCCTCCACTTT. The encoded protein is CASSYSDRAALHF.

This chain joins TRBV10-3 and TRBJ2-2; 7 nucleotides line up with TRBD2. The CDR3 is 15 residues long. The J segment lost 6 bases and the V segment lost 8 bases, leaving 12 bases of the junction unmatched. CDR1 and CDR2 (germline): ENHRY, SYGVKD. CDR3 sequence reads: CAIGGRGAGAGELFF. Written as DNA, the CDR3 is TGTGCCATCGGGGGTAGAGGGGCGGGAGCCGGGGAGCTGTTTTTT.

This chain links TRBV6-5 with TRBJ1-2; D uncertain. Germline CDR1 is MNHEY and CDR2 is SVGAGI. The CDR3 is made up of 13 amino acids. V was clipped by 0 bases and J by 1 base, with 3 bases between them. The DNA for the CDR3 is TGTGCCAGCAGTTACTCGCGTAACTATGGCTACACCTTC. Amino acid sequence: CASSYSRNYGYTF.

This clone was detected once. The chain combines TRBV5-1 with TRBJ1-6; D uncertain. The CDR3 has 13 amino acids. Trimming took 2 bases from V and 7 from J, leaving 7 bases between them. The germline V gene encodes CDR1 SGHRS and CDR2 YFSETQ. The CDR3 spells CASSLAENSPLHF. CDR3 in DNA: TGCGCCAGCAGCTTAGCCGAGAATTCACCCCTCCACTTT.

The CDR3 protein is CASSPTTGTDTQYF. In nucleotides, the CDR3 is TGTGCCAGCAGCCCGACGACGGGCACAGATACGCAGTATTTT. V usage is TRBV14 and J usage is TRBJ2-3, with D unclear. The V gene lost 4 bases and the J gene lost 1 base, with 9 bases spanning the gap. CDR3 length: 14 amino acids. In germline, CDR1 is SGHDN, CDR2 FVKESK.

This chain links TRBV6-5 with TRBJ1-6; tentative D call: TRBD1 (5 bases). The germline V gene has CDR1 MNHEY and CDR2 SVGAGI. V dropped 4 bases and J dropped 3 bases, with 10 bases sitting between them. The CDR3 is 15 amino acids. The CDR3 coding sequence is TGTGCCAGCAGTTCGAGCAGGGACTATAATTCACCCCTCCACTTT. Its protein is CASSSSRDYNSPLHF.

CDR3: CSVSGQGTGELFF. The DNA for the CDR3 is TGCAGCGTCTCGGGACAGGGTACCGGGGAGCTGTTTTTT. This chain joins TRBV29-1 and TRBJ2-2, with 9 bases fitting TRBD1. From germline, CDR1 is SQVTM and CDR2 ANQGSEA. The CDR3 has 13 amino acids. After removal of 6 bases from V and 5 bases from J, the junction contained 4 bases not matched to a gene.

This clone showed up just a few times. J is TRBJ1-4 and V is TRBV7-9; a possible D gene is TRBD1 (5 bases). The germline V gene has CDR1 SEHNR and CDR2 FQNEAQ (reference sequence). The CDR3 length is 15 residues. Trimming removed 4 bases from V and 5 bases from J, with 14 bases in between. This CDR3 is CASSWPGRVNEKLFF. The CDR3 DNA is TGTGCCAGCAGCTGGCCGGGACGGGTAAATGAAAAACTGTTTTTT.

The rearrangement joins TRBV5-4 to TRBJ1-1; D not resolved. The CDR3 consists of 14 residues. Germline CDR1 SGHNT, CDR2 YYREEE (reference sequence). V lost 0 bases, J lost 2 bases, and 8 bases lay in between. CDR3 DNA: TGTGCCAGCAGCTTGGACAGAGCTAACACTGAAGCTTTCTTT. Its protein product is CASSLDRANTEAFF. Full variable domain (missing parts from reference TRBV5-4 and TRBJ1-1): ETGVTQSPTHLIKTRGQQVTLRCSSQSGHNTVSWYQQALGQGPQFIFQYYREEENGRGNFPPRFSGLQFPNYSSELNVNALELDDSALYLCASSLDRANTEAFFGQGTRLTVV.

The chain joins TRBV7-6 to TRBJ1-1; 9 bases fit TRBD1. Germline CDR1 reads SGHVS; CDR2 reads FNYEAQ. V trimming: 5 bases; J trimming: 3 bases; junction bases outside the gene matches: 7. This CDR3 has 15 amino acids. CDR3: CASSTSQGADTEAFF. The CDR3 DNA is TGTGCCAGCAGCACCTCACAGGGGGCGGACACTGAAGCTTTCTTT. Full variable domain (outside the CDR3, taken from reference TRBV7-6 and TRBJ1-1): GAGVSQSPRYKVTKRGQDVALRCDPISGHVSLYWYRQALGQGPEFLTYFNYEAQQDKSGLPNDRFSAERPEGSISTLTIQRTEQRDSAMYRCASSTSQGADTEAFFGQGTRLTVV.